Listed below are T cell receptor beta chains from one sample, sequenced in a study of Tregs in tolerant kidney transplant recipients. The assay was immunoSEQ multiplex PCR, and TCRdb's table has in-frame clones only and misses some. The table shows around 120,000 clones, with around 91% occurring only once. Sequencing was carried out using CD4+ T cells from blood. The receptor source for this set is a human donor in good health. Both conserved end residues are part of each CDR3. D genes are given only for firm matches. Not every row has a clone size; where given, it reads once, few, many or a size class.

CDR3: CAWSTWTTSGRYDEQFF
DNA: TGTGCCTGGAGTACTTGGACGACTAGCGGGAGGTACGATGAGCAGTTCTTC
V: TRBV30
J: TRBJ2-1
size: NA
D: TRBD2

CDR3: CASSPGAGGPKQFF
DNA: TGTGCCAGCTCCCCCGGAGCGGGAGGGCCAAAGCAGTTCTTC
V: TRBV18
J: TRBJ2-1
size: NA
D: TRBD2

CDR3: CASSLGFRRNEAFF
DNA: TGTGCCAGCAGCTTAGGCTTCCGGAGGAATGAAGCTTTCTTT
V: TRBV5-8
J: TRBJ1-1
size: NA
D: NA

CDR3: CASSHIGTGARHSHEKLFF
DNA: TGCGCCAGCAGCCATATAGGGACAGGGGCGCGCCATTCTCATGAAAAACTGTTTTTT
V: TRBV4-1
J: TRBJ1-4
size: NA
D: TRBD1

CDR3: CSASGGLAQFF
DNA: TGCAGTGCTAGCGGGGGGTTGGCGCAGTTCTTC
V: TRBV20-1
J: TRBJ2-1
size: NA
D: TRBD2

CDR3: CASGQGLDTEAFF
DNA: TGTGCCAGTGGACAGGGATTAGACACTGAAGCTTTCTTT
V: TRBV19
J: TRBJ1-1
size: NA
D: TRBD1

CDR3: CSVESSGGSYEQYF
DNA: TGCAGCGTTGAGTCGTCAGGGGGCTCCTACGAGCAGTACTTC
V: TRBV29-1
J: TRBJ2-7
size: NA
D: TRBD1

CDR3: CASSKEEKTQYF
DNA: TGTGCCAGCAGCAAGGAAGAGAAGACCCAGTACTTC
V: TRBV5-4
J: TRBJ2-5
size: NA
D: NA

CDR3: CASSRGLARGTGELFF
DNA: TGTGCCAGTAGTAGAGGGCTAGCTCGAGGGACCGGGGAGCTGTTTTTT
V: TRBV19
J: TRBJ2-2
size: NA
D: NA

CDR3: CASSRTRDTGELFF
DNA: TGCGCCAGCAGCCGAACTAGAGACACCGGGGAGCTGTTTTTT
V: TRBV4-1
J: TRBJ2-2
size: NA
D: NA

CDR3: CASSLNANSPLHF
DNA: TGTGCCAGCTCACTTAACGCGAATTCACCCCTCCACTTT
V: TRBV18
J: TRBJ1-6
size: NA
D: NA

CDR3: CASSQLGGKNIQYF
DNA: TGTGCCAGCAGCCAATTGGGCGGCAAAAACATTCAGTACTTC
V: TRBV14
J: TRBJ2-4
size: NA
D: NA

CDR3: CSVGKGNQPQHF
DNA: TGCAGCGTTGGGAAGGGAAATCAGCCCCAGCATTTT
V: TRBV29-1
J: TRBJ1-5
size: NA
D: NA

CDR3: CASSLGGYNSPLHF
DNA: TGTGCCAGCAGCTTAGGGGGGTATAATTCACCCCTCCACTTT
V: TRBV7-2
J: TRBJ1-6
size: NA
D: NA

CDR3: CASSPRAAGRLGGYTF
DNA: TGTGCCAGCAGCCCCAGGGCGGCGGGGCGCCTCGGGGGCTACACCTTC
V: TRBV7-9
J: TRBJ1-2
size: NA
D: NA

CDR3: CASRPRASGLFF
DNA: TGTGCCAGCAGACCCCGGGCCTCAGGGCTGTTTTTT
V: TRBV6-7
J: TRBJ2-2
size: NA
D: NA

CDR3: CASSSTGVPINYGYTF
DNA: TGTGCCAGCAGCTCCACAGGGGTTCCTATTAACTATGGCTACACCTTC
V: TRBV5-5
J: TRBJ1-2
size: NA
D: TRBD1

CDR3: CASSYSRGGNEKLFF
DNA: TGTGCCAGCAGTTACTCGAGGGGGGGGAATGAAAAACTGTTTTTT
V: TRBV6-6
J: TRBJ1-4
size: NA
D: NA

CDR3: CASKYRGRSNNEQFF
DNA: TGTGCCTCTAAATACAGGGGGCGAAGTAACAATGAGCAGTTCTTC
V: TRBV30
J: TRBJ2-1
size: NA
D: TRBD1

CDR3: CASSIGLAGADLSYNEQFF
DNA: TGTGCCAGTAGTATTGGACTAGCGGGAGCGGACCTCTCCTACAATGAGCAGTTCTTC
V: TRBV19
J: TRBJ2-1
size: NA
D: TRBD2

CDR3: CASSVSPRGSYNEQFF
DNA: TGTGCCAGCAGCGTAAGCCCGAGGGGTTCCTACAATGAGCAGTTCTTC
V: TRBV9
J: TRBJ2-1
size: NA
D: NA

CDR3: CASRFPGGREGYTDTQYF
DNA: TGTGCAAGTCGCTTCCCGGGGGGGAGAGAGGGCTACACAGATACGCAGTATTTT
V: TRBV12-2
J: TRBJ2-3
size: NA
D: NA

CDR3: CSAWGNEKLFF
DNA: TGCAGTGCCTGGGGAAATGAAAAACTGTTTTTT
V: TRBV20-1
J: TRBJ1-4
size: NA
D: NA

CDR3: CASSESTQGQTAFF
DNA: TGCGCCAGCAGTGAGTCGACTCAGGGACAGACGGCTTTCTTT
V: TRBV10-1
J: TRBJ1-1
size: NA
D: TRBD1

CDR3: CASSQGLPSGGRETQYF
DNA: TGCGCCAGCAGCCAAGGCCTTCCTAGCGGGGGGAGGGAGACCCAGTACTTC
V: TRBV4-1
J: TRBJ2-5
size: NA
D: TRBD2

CDR3: CASSYPGGGNQPQHF
DNA: TGTGCCAGCAGTTACCCCGGGGGTGGCAATCAGCCCCAGCATTTT
V: TRBV6-6
J: TRBJ1-5
size: few
D: NA

CDR3: CASSQSPGQGYEQYF
DNA: TGTGCCAGCAGTCAATCCCCAGGACAGGGCTACGAGCAGTACTTC
V: TRBV11-1
J: TRBJ2-7
size: NA
D: TRBD1

CDR3: CASSLNWQGYGYTF
DNA: TGTGCCAGCAGCTTAAATTGGCAGGGGTATGGCTACACCTTC
V: TRBV7-2
J: TRBJ1-2
size: few
D: NA

CDR3: CASSQGPAKETQYF
DNA: TGCGCCAGCAGCCAAGGGCCAGCTAAAGAGACCCAGTACTTC
V: TRBV4-1
J: TRBJ2-5
size: NA
D: NA

CDR3: CASSQERLDTQYF
DNA: TGCGCCAGCAGCCAAGAACGGCTGGATACGCAGTATTTT
V: TRBV4-1
J: TRBJ2-3
size: NA
D: NA

CDR3: CASSPPWPQETQYF
DNA: TGTGCCAGCAGTCCACCCTGGCCCCAAGAGACCCAGTACTTC
V: TRBV5-4
J: TRBJ2-5
size: NA
D: NA

CDR3: CASSVSGTYKETQYF
DNA: TGTGCCAGCAGCGTTAGCGGGACCTATAAAGAGACCCAGTACTTC
V: TRBV11-2
J: TRBJ2-5
size: NA
D: TRBD2

CDR3: CASSLARAGGTYEQYF
DNA: TGTGCCAGCAGTTTGGCGAGGGCGGGAGGAACCTACGAGCAGTACTTC
V: TRBV27
J: TRBJ2-7
size: NA
D: TRBD2

CDR3: CASTDWAGGGTGELFF
DNA: TGTGCCAGTACCGACTGGGCGGGAGGAGGGACCGGGGAGCTGTTTTTT
V: TRBV19
J: TRBJ2-2
size: NA
D: TRBD2

CDR3: CASSQGTGGNEQFF
DNA: TGTGCCAGCTCACAAGGGACAGGGGGCAATGAGCAGTTCTTC
V: TRBV18
J: TRBJ2-1
size: NA
D: TRBD1

CDR3: CASTTGSGSGNTIYF
DNA: TGTGCCAGCACCACAGGTTCGGGATCCGGAAACACCATATATTTT
V: TRBV5-5
J: TRBJ1-3
size: NA
D: NA

CDR3: CASGKLTGSGNTIYF
DNA: TGTGCTAGTGGAAAACTTACCGGCTCTGGAAACACCATATATTTT
V: TRBV12-5
J: TRBJ1-3
size: once
D: NA

CDR3: CASSTRTGTSQYF
DNA: TGCGCCAGCAGCACTCGGACAGGGACGTCACAGTATTTT
V: TRBV4-1
J: TRBJ2-3
size: NA
D: TRBD1

CDR3: CASSLRLAKEETQYF
DNA: TGTGCCAGCAGCTTACGACTAGCGAAGGAAGAGACCCAGTACTTC
V: TRBV13
J: TRBJ2-5
size: NA
D: TRBD2

CDR3: CASSPSRTTEAFF
DNA: TGTGCCAGCTCACCATCCAGGACCACTGAAGCTTTCTTT
V: TRBV18
J: TRBJ1-1
size: NA
D: NA

CDR3: CASSLLAGGYEQYF
DNA: TGTGCCAGCAGCTTATTAGCGGGGGGTTACGAGCAGTACTTC
V: TRBV7-9
J: TRBJ2-7
size: once
D: TRBD2

CDR3: CASKAATSSETQYF
DNA: TGTGCCAGCAAAGCCGCGACTAGTTCAGAGACCCAGTACTTC
V: TRBV6-5
J: TRBJ2-5
size: NA
D: NA

CDR3: CASTLERGRTEAFF
DNA: TGTGCCAGTACCCTCGAGAGGGGGCGGACTGAAGCTTTCTTT
V: TRBV2
J: TRBJ1-1
size: NA
D: TRBD1

CDR3: CASSTGRDNTEAFF
DNA: TGTGCCAGTAGTACGGGCAGGGATAACACTGAAGCTTTCTTT
V: TRBV19
J: TRBJ1-1
size: NA
D: NA

CDR3: CASSLAPGANTGELFF
DNA: TGCGCCAGCAGCTTGGCGCCGGGGGCGAACACCGGGGAGCTGTTTTTT
V: TRBV5-1
J: TRBJ2-2
size: NA
D: NA

CDR3: CAISPGLAGGVKETQYF
DNA: TGTGCCATCAGCCCCGGACTAGCGGGAGGGGTAAAAGAGACCCAGTACTTC
V: TRBV10-3
J: TRBJ2-5
size: NA
D: TRBD2

CDR3: CAISSPRDRSTDTQYF
DNA: TGTGCCATCAGCTCTCCCCGGGACAGGAGCACAGATACGCAGTATTTT
V: TRBV10-3
J: TRBJ2-3
size: NA
D: TRBD1

CDR3: CASSEALAGEETQYF
DNA: TGTGCCAGCAGTGAAGCCCTAGCGGGAGAAGAGACCCAGTACTTC
V: TRBV2
J: TRBJ2-5
size: once
D: TRBD2

CDR3: CASSRTNSYEQYF
DNA: TGTGCCAGCAGTCGGACTAACTCCTACGAGCAGTACTTC
V: TRBV2
J: TRBJ2-7
size: NA
D: NA

CDR3: CASSEGTSAGSQETQYF
DNA: TGCGCCAGCAGTGAGGGTACTAGCGCGGGGTCCCAAGAGACCCAGTACTTC
V: TRBV10-2
J: TRBJ2-5
size: NA
D: TRBD2

CDR3: CASSLTGTGSAGELFF
DNA: TGCGCCAGCAGCTTAACTGGGACAGGGTCCGCCGGGGAGCTGTTTTTT
V: TRBV5-1
J: TRBJ2-2
size: NA
D: TRBD1

CDR3: CASSFPRGATYNEQFF
DNA: TGCGCCAGCAGCTTTCCACGCGGGGCCACCTACAATGAGCAGTTCTTC
V: TRBV5-1
J: TRBJ2-1
size: NA
D: NA

CDR3: CASVPPGTGVEKLFF
DNA: TGTGCTAGTGTCCCCCCCGGGACAGGGGTTGAAAAACTGTTTTTT
V: TRBV12-5
J: TRBJ1-4
size: once
D: TRBD1